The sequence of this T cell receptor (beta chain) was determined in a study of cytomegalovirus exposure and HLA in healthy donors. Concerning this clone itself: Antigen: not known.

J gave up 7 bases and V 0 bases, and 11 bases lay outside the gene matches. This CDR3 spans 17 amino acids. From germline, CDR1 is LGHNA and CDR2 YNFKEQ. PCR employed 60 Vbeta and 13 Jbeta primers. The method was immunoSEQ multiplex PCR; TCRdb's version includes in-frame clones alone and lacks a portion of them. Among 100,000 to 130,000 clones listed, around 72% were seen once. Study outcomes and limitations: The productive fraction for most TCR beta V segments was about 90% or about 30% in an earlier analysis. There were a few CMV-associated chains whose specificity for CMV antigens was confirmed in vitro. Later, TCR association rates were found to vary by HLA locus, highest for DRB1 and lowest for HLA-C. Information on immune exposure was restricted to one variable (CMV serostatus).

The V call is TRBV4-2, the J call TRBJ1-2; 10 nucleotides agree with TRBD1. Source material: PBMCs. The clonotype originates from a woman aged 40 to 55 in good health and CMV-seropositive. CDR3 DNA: TGTGCCAGCAGCCAAGACTTCGGGACAGGGGCTCGAGGTGGCTACACCTTC. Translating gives CASSQDFGTGARGGYTF.